One and the same sample provided the 2 T cell receptor beta chains below, sequenced in a study of blood T cell repertoires in COVID-19. The assay was immunoSEQ multiplex PCR, and TCRdb's table has in-frame clones only and misses some. The sample includes around 19,000 clones, approximately 86% of them seen just once. Sequences were obtained from peripheral blood. The receptor source for this set is a human donor in a cohort sampled during active COVID-19. The donor label of this sample is uncertain.

This chain links TRBV7-2 with TRBJ2-2; D is possibly TRBD2 (5 bases). CDR3 length equals 15 residues. V lost 3 bases to trimming and J lost 5 bases, with 13 bases between them. Germline CDR1 SGHTA, CDR2 FQGNSA. This chain's CDR3 is CASSLDSPGTGELFF. The CDR3 coding sequence is TGTGCCAGCAGCTTGGACTCTCCGGGGACCGGGGAGCTGTTTTTT.

The J gene is TRBJ1-1, the V gene TRBV5-6, with a possible D match to TRBD1 (5 bases). In germline, CDR1 is SGHDT, CDR2 YYEEEE. Trimming stripped 3 bases from V and 9 bases from J, with 9 bases between. The CDR3 has 11 amino acids. The chain's CDR3 is CASSWRGKAFF. CDR3 coding DNA: TGTGCCAGCAGCTGGCGGGGCAAAGCTTTCTTT.